The 15 T cell receptor beta chains below come from one sample, sequenced in a study of blood T cell repertoires in COVID-19. Data came from immunoSEQ multiplex PCR; TCRdb stores just in-frame clones and leaves some out. The sample has approximately 230,000 clones; 88% are singletons. The sequencing sample was made of peripheral blood. The source is a man aged 80 or over with acute or convalescent COVID-19.

V usage is TRBV6-2 or TRBV6-3 and J usage is TRBJ2-7; the D gene is possibly TRBD2 (6 bases). The V end lost 5 bases, the J end lost 1 base, and 12 bases lay between the germline ends. CDR1 and CDR2 (germline): MNHEY, SVGEGT. The CDR3 is made up of 14 amino acids. The CDR3 protein is CASSGLPRSYEQYF. In DNA form, the CDR3 reads TGTGCCAGCAGTGGACTACCGCGGTCCTACGAGCAGTACTTC.

The J gene is TRBJ2-5, the V gene TRBV28; TRBD1 agrees at 7 bases. V was clipped by 6 bases and J by 1 base; unmatched bases: 5. Germline V gives CDR1 MDHEN, CDR2 SYDVKM. The CDR3 is 14 amino acids. This CDR3 is CASSRTGAQETQYF. In nucleotides, the CDR3 is TGTGCCAGCAGCCGAACAGGGGCCCAAGAGACCCAGTACTTC.

V is TRBV19 and J is TRBJ2-4; 10 nucleotides agree with TRBD1. This CDR3 is built from 14 residues. Germline assignment: CDR1 LNHDA and CDR2 SQIVND (reference sequence). V shed 4 bases, J shed 8 bases, and the junction held 5 bases outside the gene matches. The CDR3, as DNA: TGTGCCAGTAGTAGGGACAGGGGATGGGACATTCAGTACTTC. Translated: CASSRDRGWDIQYF.

The chain carries TRBV5-6 and TRBJ1-5; D perhaps matches TRBD1 (5 bases). Germline V gene lookup returns CDR1 SGHDT and CDR2 YYEEEE. This CDR3 contains 16 residues. The V end was cut by 0 bases, the J end by 4 bases, with 14 bases between. CDR3 bases: TGTGCCAGCAGCTTGGGGGTCAGGGCGGTAAATCAGCCCCAGCATTTT. Protein sequence: CASSLGVRAVNQPQHF. Full variable domain (remainder filled in from reference TRBV5-6 and TRBJ1-5): DAGVTQSPTHLIKTRGQQVTLRCSPKSGHDTVSWYQQALGQGPQFIFQYYEEEERQRGNFPDRFSGHQFPNYSSELNVNALLLGDSALYLCASSLGVRAVNQPQHFGDGTRLSIL.

The chain employs TRBV5-1 and TRBJ2-7; 9 nucleotides match TRBD2. Trimming cost V 3 bases and J 5 bases; bases outside gene matches: 6. CDR1 is SGHRS and CDR2 is YFSETQ in the germline V gene. The CDR3 totals 14 residues. The CDR3 loop is CASSSGTSSNEQYF. The CDR3 nucleotides are TGCGCCAGCAGCTCCGGGACTAGCAGTAACGAGCAGTACTTC.

V gene TRBV7-9 combines with J gene TRBJ2-5; D is unclear. Germline-derived CDR1 and CDR2 are SEHNR and FQNEAQ (reference sequence). CDR3 length: 11 amino acids. Between the trimmed V and J ends, which lost 5 bases and 5 bases, there was a span of 6 bases. The CDR3, as DNA: TGTGCCAGCAGCCACGGGGAGACCCAGTACTTC. It codes for CASSHGETQYF.

The chain recombines TRBV6-1 with TRBJ2-1; unclear D gene. Germline CDR1 MNHNS, CDR2 SASEGT. The CDR3 runs to 13 residues. The V end was cut by 1 base, the J end by 8 bases, with 9 bases between. CDR3 DNA sequence: TGTGCCAGCAGTGAAGGTCCTTTCTATGAGCAGTTCTTC. Its protein is CASSEGPFYEQFF.

This clone was seen once. The gene calls are TRBV5-4 and TRBJ2-1; 14 nucleotides align to TRBD2. The CDR3 is made up of 15 amino acids. Germline values: CDR1 SGHNT, CDR2 YYREEE (reference sequence). V shed 4 bases and J 6 bases; nucleotides not matched to a gene: 3. In DNA, the CDR3 is TGTGCCAGCAGCCGGACTAGCGGGAGGAGCAATGAGCAGTTCTTC. The encoded protein is CASSRTSGRSNEQFF. Variable domain in full (rest from reference TRBV5-4 and TRBJ2-1): ETGVTQSPTHLIKTRGQQVTLRCSSQSGHNTVSWYQQALGQGPQFIFQYYREEENGRGNFPPRFSGLQFPNYSSELNVNALELDDSALYLCASSRTSGRSNEQFFGPGTRLTVL.

V and J are TRBV21-1 and TRBJ2-7; TRBD1, the table's D call, was not compared with the DNA. TRBV21-1 is noted as a pseudogene. This CDR3 has 12 amino acids. CDR3 nucleotide sequence: TGTGCCAGCAGCGAGGGGGCGGTCGAGCAGTACTTC. Translated: CASSEGAVEQYF.

This clone was seen just once. The chain combines TRBV29-1 with TRBJ1-2; D remains ambiguous. The CDR3 has 12 amino acids. Trimming removed 7 bases from V and 0 bases from J, with 9 bases in between. Germline V lookup: CDR1 SQVTM, CDR2 ANQGSEA. The CDR3 here is CSAGATNYGYTF. The CDR3 DNA reads TGCAGCGCGGGAGCTACTAACTATGGCTACACCTTC.

The rearrangement uses TRBV5-6 and TRBJ2-3, with 9 bases aligning to TRBD2. The CDR3 is 17 residues long. Germline V gene lookup returns CDR1 SGHDT and CDR2 YYEEEE. J lost 0 bases, V lost 4 bases, and 9 bases had no gene match. CDR3 protein: CASSLRLAGISTDTQYF. DNA for the CDR3: TGTGCCAGCAGCCTCCGGCTAGCGGGAATTAGCACAGATACGCAGTATTTT.

The chain recombines TRBV14 with TRBJ2-1, with TRBD2 matching over 7 bases. With 1 base clipped from V and 7 bases from J, the junction kept 10 bases outside the gene matches. The CDR3 length is 16 residues. Germline lookup yields CDR1 SGHDN and CDR2 FVKESK. CDR3 region: CASSQVRREYRNEQFF. CDR3 sequence (DNA): TGTGCCAGCAGCCAAGTCCGGCGGGAGTATAGGAATGAGCAGTTCTTC.

The chain employs TRBV5-1 and TRBJ1-2; D gene uncertain. Trimming took off 4 bases at V and 4 bases at J, with 14 bases between the two ends. This CDR3 has 14 residues. Per germline, CDR1 SGHRS and CDR2 YFSETQ. The CDR3 is CASSQGLDIYGYTF. The CDR3 DNA is TGCGCCAGCAGCCAAGGACTAGACATCTATGGCTACACCTTC.

The chain links TRBV6-5 to TRBJ1-1; D unresolved. CDR1 is MNHEY, CDR2 SVGAGI, per germline. The CDR3 sequence is 15 residues long. V shed 7 bases and J shed 1 base, with 16 bases lying between them. CDR3 loop: CASTLLPGTNTEAFF. Here the CDR3 DNA reads TGTGCCAGCACCCTCTTACCGGGAACGAACACTGAAGCTTTCTTT.

The V gene is TRBV6-5, the J gene TRBJ1-2; 7 bases fit TRBD1. The germline V gene has CDR1 MNHEY and CDR2 SVGAGI. V lost 6 bases to trimming and J lost 8 bases; unmatched junction nucleotides: 15. This CDR3 is 15 amino acids long. The CDR3 nucleotides read TGTGCCAGCAGACCAACAGGGGTTGTCCTGGTCGGCTACACCTTC. Its translation is CASRPTGVVLVGYTF.